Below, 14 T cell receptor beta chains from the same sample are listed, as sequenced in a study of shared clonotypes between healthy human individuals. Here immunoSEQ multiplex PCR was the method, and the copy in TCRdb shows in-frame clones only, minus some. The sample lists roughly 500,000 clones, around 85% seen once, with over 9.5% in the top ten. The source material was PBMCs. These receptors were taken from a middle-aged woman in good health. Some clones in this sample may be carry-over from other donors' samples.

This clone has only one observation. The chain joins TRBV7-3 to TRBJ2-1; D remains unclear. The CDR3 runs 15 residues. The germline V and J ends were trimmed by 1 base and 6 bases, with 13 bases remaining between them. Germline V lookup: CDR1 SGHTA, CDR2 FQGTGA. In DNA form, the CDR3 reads TGTGCCAGCAGCTTAATATTGGCGCCCCGCAATGAGCAGTTCTTC. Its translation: CASSLILAPRNEQFF.

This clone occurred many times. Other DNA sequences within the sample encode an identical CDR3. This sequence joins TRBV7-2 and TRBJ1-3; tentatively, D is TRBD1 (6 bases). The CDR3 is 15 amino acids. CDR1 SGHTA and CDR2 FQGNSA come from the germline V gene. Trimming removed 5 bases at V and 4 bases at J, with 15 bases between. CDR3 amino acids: CASSPDSSTGNTIYF. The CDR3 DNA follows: TGTGCCAGCAGCCCGGACAGCTCCACGGGAAACACCATATATTTT.

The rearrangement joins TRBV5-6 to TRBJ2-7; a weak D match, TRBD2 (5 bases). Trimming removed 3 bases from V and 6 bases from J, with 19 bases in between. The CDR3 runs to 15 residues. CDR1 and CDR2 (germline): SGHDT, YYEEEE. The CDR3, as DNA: TGTGCCAGCAGCTCCATCGGGATACTAGTTAGCGAGCAGTACTTC. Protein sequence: CASSSIGILVSEQYF.

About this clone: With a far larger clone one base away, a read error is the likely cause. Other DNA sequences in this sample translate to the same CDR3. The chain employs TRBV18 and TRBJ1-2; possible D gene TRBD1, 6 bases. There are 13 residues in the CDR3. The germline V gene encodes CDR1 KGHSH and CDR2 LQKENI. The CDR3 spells CASSRGQNYGYTF. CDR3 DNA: TGTGCCAGCTCCCGCGGACAGAACTATGGCTACACCTTT.

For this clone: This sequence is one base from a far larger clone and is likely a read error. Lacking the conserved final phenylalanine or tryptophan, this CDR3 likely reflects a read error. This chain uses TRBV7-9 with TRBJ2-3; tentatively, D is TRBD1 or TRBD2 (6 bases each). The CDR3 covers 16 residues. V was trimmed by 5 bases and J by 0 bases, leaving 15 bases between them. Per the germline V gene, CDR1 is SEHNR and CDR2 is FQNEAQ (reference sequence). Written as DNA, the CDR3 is TGTGCCAGCAGCAGATCAACAGGGACTAGCACAGATACGCAGTATTCT. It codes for CASSRSTGTSTDTQYS.

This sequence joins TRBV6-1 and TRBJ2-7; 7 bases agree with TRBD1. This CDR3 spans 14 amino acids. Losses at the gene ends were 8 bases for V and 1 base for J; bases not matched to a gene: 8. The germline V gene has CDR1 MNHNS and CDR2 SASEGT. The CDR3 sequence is CASVEPGQSYEQYF. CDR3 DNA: TGTGCCAGCGTAGAACCGGGACAGTCCTACGAGCAGTACTTC.

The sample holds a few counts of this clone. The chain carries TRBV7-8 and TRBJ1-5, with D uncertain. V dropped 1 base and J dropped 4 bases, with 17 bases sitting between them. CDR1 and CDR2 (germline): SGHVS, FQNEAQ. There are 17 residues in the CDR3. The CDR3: CASSLGVGSGANQPQHF. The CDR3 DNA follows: TGTGCCAGCAGCTTAGGAGTAGGGTCAGGAGCTAATCAGCCCCAGCATTTT.

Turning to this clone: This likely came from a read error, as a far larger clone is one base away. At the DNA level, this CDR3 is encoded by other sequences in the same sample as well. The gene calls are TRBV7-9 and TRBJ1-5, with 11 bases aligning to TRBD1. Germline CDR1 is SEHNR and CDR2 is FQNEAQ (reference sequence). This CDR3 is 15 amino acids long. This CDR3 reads CASSPGTGGYQPQHF. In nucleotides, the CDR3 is TGTGCTAGCAGCCCCGGGACAGGGGGTTATCAGCCCCAGCATTTT.

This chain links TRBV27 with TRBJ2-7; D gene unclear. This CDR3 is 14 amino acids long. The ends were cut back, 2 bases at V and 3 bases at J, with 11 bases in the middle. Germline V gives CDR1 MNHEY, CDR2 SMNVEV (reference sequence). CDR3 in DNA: TGTGCCAGCAGTTTACGCGGAAACAGCTACGAGCAGTACTTC. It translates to CASSLRGNSYEQYF.

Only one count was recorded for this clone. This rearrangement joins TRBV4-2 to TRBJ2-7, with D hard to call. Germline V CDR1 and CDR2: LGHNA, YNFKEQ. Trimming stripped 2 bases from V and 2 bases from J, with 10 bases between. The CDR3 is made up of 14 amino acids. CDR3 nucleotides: TGTGCCAGCAGCCAACCCCGGCAGACCTACGAGCAGTACTTC. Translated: CASSQPRQTYEQYF.

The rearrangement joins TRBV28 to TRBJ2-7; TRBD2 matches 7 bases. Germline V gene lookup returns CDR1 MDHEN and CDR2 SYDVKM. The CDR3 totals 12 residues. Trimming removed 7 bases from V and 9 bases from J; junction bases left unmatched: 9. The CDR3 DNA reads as TGTGCCAGCAACCTACAGCGCGGGAGGCAGTACTTC. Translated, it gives CASNLQRGRQYF.

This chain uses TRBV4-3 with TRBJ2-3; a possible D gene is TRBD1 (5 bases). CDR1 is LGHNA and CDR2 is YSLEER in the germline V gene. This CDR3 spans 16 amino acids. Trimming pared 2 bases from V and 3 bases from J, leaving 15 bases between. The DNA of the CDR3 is TGCGCCAGCAGCCAATCGCACAGGTGGCTAACAGATACGCAGTATTTT. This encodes CASSQSHRWLTDTQYF.

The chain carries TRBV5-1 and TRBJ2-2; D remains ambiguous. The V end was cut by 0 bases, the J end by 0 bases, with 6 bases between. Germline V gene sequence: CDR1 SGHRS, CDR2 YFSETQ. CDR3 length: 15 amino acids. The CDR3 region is CASSLGATNTGELFF. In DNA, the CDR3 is TGCGCCAGCAGCTTGGGAGCGACGAACACCGGGGAGCTGTTTTTT.

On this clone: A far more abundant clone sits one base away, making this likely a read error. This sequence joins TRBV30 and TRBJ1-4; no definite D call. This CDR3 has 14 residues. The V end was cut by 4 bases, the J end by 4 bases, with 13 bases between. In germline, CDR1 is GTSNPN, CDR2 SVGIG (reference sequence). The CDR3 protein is CAWNPVLGNEKLFF. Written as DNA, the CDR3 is TGTGCCTGGAATCCAGTGTTGGGTAATGAAAAACTGTTTTTT.